This T cell receptor (beta chain) was identified in a study of T cell responses to AZD1222 COVID-19 vaccine. Study-level points and caveats: Targets within unmutated variant regions were reportedly found for nearly half of spike-specific TCRs. Only a handful of AZD1222 recipients, five to seven in all, had baseline seropositivity. White British people made up most donors, females outnumbered males, and clonal diversity was possibly underestimated.

In regard to this clone: The antigen remains unidentified.

Generated by immunoSEQ multiplex PCR, the TCRdb table keeps only in-frame clones and is missing some. The profile shows about 180,000 clones, approximately 94% of them singletons. CDR1 is LGHNT, CDR2 FRNRAP, per germline. CDR3 length: 13 residues. V gave up 7 bases and J gave up 0 bases, with 8 bases separating them. The rearrangement links TRBV12-5 to TRBJ2-3; D not resolved. This specimen consisted of peripheral blood, obtained 28 days after the second AZD1222 dose. This receptor was taken from an adult who received the AZD1222 COVID-19 vaccine. The CDR3 DNA sequence: TGTGCTAGTGCCGAAGGTAGCACAGATACGCAGTATTTT. Protein sequence: CASAEGSTDTQYF.